This TCR beta chain was identified in a study of T cells in Graves' hyperthyroidism and ophthalmopathy. Regarding the study as a whole: A model using 13 V-J features told ophthalmopathy apart from stable hyperthyroidism.

Amplification yielded TCR beta CDR3 regions, with RNA transcripts as the source. RT-PCR in the first round (using the HTBI primer set) targeted the TCR CDR3. TCRdb re-analysed the multiplex PCR reads in MiXCR, keeping a single row per CDR3 protein. The data hold approximately 710,000 distinct CDR3 sequences, with 15% to 20% observed a single time. CDR1 and CDR2 (germline): MDHEN, SYDVKM. This CDR3 is built from 14 residues. After removal of 7 bases from V and 3 bases from J, the junction contained 7 bases not matched to a gene. In regard to this clonotype: Its antigen is unknown.

The specimen sequenced was blood. The TCR originated in a man between 50 and 59 years old with Graves' hyperthyroidism. This rearrangement joins TRBV28 to TRBJ1-2; 8 nucleotides align to TRBD1. The chain's CDR3 is CASKLAGGDYGYTF. Here the CDR3 DNA reads TGTGCCAGCAAATTGGCAGGGGGCGACTATGGCTACACCTTC.